This TCR beta chain appears in the sequencing data of a study of T cell responses to AZD1222 COVID-19 vaccine. Overall study findings and caveats: The number of AZD1222 recipients seropositive at baseline was only six. White British people made up most donors, females outnumbered males, and clonal diversity was possibly underestimated.

Here immunoSEQ multiplex PCR was the method, and the copy in TCRdb shows in-frame clones only, minus some. The table has tens of thousands of clones, roughly 88% seen once; the top ten hold about 20%. With respect to this clone: Its antigen is still unknown.

The V gene lost 2 bases and the J gene lost 3 bases, with 14 bases spanning the gap. Per the germline V gene, CDR1 is KGHSH and CDR2 is LQKENI. The CDR3 loop spans 16 amino acids. This chain uses TRBV18 with TRBJ1-5, with D possibly being TRBD1 (5 bases). Sequencing used peripheral blood, obtained 28 days after the second AZD1222 dose. The clonotype comes from an adult who received the AZD1222 COVID-19 vaccine. DNA of the CDR3: TGTGCCAGCTCACCAGGGGCGGCAGTTTCCAATCAGCCCCAGCATTTT. Translated, it gives CASSPGAAVSNQPQHF. The full variable domain, with the rest looked up from reference TRBV18 and TRBJ1-5, is NAGVMQNPRHLVRRRGQEARLRCSPMKGHSHVYWYRQLPEEGLKFMVYLQKENIIDESGMPKERFSAEFPKEGPSILRIQQVVRGDSAAYFCASSPGAAVSNQPQHFGDGTRLSIL.